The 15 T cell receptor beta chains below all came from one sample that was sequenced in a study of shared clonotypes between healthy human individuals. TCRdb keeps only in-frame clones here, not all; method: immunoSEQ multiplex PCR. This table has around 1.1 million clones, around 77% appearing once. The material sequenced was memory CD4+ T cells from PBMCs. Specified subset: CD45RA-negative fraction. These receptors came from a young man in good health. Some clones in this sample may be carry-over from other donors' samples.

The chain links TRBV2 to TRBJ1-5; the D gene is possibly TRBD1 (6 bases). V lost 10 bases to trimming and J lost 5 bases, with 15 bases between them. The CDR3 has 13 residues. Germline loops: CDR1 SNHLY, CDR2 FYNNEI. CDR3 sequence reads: CATTGSTYQPQHF. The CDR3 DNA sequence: TGTGCCACTACAGGGTCCACCTATCAGCCCCAGCATTTT.

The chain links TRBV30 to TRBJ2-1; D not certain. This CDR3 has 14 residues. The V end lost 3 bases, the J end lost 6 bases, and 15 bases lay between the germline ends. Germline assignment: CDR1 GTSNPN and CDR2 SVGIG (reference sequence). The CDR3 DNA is TGTGCCTGGAGACTCATTAAAAAGGGCAATGAGCAGTTCTTC. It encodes CAWRLIKKGNEQFF.

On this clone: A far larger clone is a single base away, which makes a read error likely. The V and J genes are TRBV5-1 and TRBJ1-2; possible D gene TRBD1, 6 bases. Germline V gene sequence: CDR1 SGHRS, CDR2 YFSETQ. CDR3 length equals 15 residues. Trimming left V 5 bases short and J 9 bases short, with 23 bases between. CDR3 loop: CASSPLGAGVYCYTF. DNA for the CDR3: TGCGCCAGCAGTCCGTTGGGCGCAGGGGTTTACTGCTACACCTTC.

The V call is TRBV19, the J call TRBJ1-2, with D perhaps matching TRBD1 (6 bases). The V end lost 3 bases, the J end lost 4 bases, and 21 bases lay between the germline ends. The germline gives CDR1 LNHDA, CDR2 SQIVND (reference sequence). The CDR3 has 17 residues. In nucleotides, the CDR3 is TGTGCCAGTAGTATGGCCGGGGGCTCGCGCAGGGCCTATGGCTACACCTTC. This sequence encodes CASSMAGGSRRAYGYTF.

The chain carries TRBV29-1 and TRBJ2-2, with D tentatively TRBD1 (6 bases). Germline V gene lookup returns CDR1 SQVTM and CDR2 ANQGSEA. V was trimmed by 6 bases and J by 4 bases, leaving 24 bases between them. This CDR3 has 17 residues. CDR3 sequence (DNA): TGCAGCGTAATAACGTGGACAGCCCTCGCGGGCACCGGGGAGCTGTTTTTT. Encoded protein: CSVITWTALAGTGELFF.

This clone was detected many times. DNA for the CDR3: TGTGCCAGCAGCGTAGGGTTGAGAGCATCGGGAGTGAACACTGAAGCTTTCTTT. Encoded protein: CASSVGLRASGVNTEAFF. This chain uses TRBV9 with TRBJ1-1; no clear D gene. The CDR3 sequence is 18 residues long. V lost 0 bases and J 0 bases, leaving 18 bases between the germline ends. CDR1 is SGDLS, CDR2 YYNGEE, per germline.

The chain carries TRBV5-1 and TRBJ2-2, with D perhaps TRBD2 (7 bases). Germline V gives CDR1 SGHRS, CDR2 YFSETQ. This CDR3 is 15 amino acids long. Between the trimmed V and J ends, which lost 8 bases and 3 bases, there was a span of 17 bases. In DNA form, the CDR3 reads TGCGCCAGTGGGTCGGCGGGGGCGGACACCGGGGAGCTGTTTTTT. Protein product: CASGSAGADTGELFF.

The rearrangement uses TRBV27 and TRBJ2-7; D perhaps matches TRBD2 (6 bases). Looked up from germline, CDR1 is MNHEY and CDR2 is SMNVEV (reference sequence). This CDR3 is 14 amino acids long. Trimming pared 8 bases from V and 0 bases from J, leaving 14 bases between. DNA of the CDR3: TGTGCCAGCTTTTGGGGAGGAGTCTCCTACGAGCAGTACTTC. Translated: CASFWGGVSYEQYF.

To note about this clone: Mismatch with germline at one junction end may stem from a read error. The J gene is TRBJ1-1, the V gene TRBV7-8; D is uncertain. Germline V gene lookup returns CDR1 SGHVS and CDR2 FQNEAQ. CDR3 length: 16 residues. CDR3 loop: CASSLDRVGWNAEAFF. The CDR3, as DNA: TGTGCCAGCAGCTTGGACCGGGTTGGGTGGAACGCTGAAGCTTTCTTT.

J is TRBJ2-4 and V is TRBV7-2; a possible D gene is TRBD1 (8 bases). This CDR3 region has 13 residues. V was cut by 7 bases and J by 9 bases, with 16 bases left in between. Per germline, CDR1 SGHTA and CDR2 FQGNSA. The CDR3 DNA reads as TGTGCCAGCAACAGGGGGGGCTTCTTCATTCAGTACTTC. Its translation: CASNRGGFFIQYF.

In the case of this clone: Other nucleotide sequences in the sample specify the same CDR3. As DNA, the CDR3 is TGTGCCAGCAGCTTGAGAGGGGAAGAGACCCAGTACTTC. Translation: CASSLRGEETQYF. The chain uses TRBV5-4 and TRBJ2-5; the D call may be TRBD1 or TRBD2 (5 bases each). CDR1 SGHNT and CDR2 YYREEE come from the germline V gene (reference sequence). V lost 1 base and J lost 3, with 7 bases in between. CDR3 length: 13 amino acids.

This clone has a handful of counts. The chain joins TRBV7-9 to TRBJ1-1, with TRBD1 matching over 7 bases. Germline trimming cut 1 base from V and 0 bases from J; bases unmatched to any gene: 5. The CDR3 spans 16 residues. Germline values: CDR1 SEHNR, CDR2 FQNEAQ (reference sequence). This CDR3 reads CASSLGRGHMNTEAFF. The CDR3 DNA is TGTGCCAGCAGCTTAGGAAGGGGGCACATGAACACTGAAGCTTTCTTT.

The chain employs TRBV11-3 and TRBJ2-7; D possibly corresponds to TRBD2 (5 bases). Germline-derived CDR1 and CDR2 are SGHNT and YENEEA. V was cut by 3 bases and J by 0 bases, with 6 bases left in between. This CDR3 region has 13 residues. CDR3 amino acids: CASSFGSSYEQYF. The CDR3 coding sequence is TGTGCCAGCAGCTTTGGGAGCTCCTACGAGCAGTACTTC.

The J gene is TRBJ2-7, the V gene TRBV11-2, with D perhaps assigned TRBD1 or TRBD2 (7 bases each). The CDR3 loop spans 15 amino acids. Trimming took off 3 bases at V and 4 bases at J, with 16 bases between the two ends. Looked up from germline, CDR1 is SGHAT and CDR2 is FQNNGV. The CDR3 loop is CASSLRQGGVYEQYF. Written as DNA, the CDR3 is TGTGCCAGCAGCTTGAGGCAGGGGGGGGTGTACGAGCAGTACTTC.

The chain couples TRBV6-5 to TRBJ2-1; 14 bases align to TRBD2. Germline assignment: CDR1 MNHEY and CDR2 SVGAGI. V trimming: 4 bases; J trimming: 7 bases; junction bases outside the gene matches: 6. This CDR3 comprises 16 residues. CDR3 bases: TGTGCCAGCAGTTCCCCCGGGACTAGCGGGAGAAATGAGCAGTTCTTC. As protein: CASSSPGTSGRNEQFF.